The 18 T cell receptor beta chains below were found in one sample sequenced in a study of blood T cell repertoires in COVID-19. Produced via immunoSEQ multiplex PCR; TCRdb's table is partial and in-frame only. The sample lists 140,000 or so clones, 88% seen once, with about 10% in the top ten. Material for sequencing was peripheral blood. The receptors derive from a man aged 55-75 years with active or convalescent COVID-19.

The chain carries TRBV7-8 and TRBJ2-1, with 11 nucleotides matching TRBD2. The CDR3 covers 17 residues. Trimming at V came to 0 bases and at J to 5 bases, leaving 6 bases not matched to a gene. CDR1 and CDR2 (germline): SGHVS, FQNEAQ. The CDR3 bases are TGTGCCAGCAGCTTAGCCTTACTAGCGGGAGACCACAATGAGCAGTTCTTC. It encodes CASSLALLAGDHNEQFF.

This clone has just one count. The rearrangement uses TRBV3-1 (or the pseudogene TRBV3-2) and TRBJ1-1, with 9 bases matching TRBD1. The junction had 5 bases not matched to a gene; V was cut back by 0 bases and J by 0 bases. The CDR3 covers 17 residues. Looked up from germline, CDR1 is LGHDT and CDR2 is YNNKEL (reference sequence). The CDR3 DNA sequence: TGTGCCAGCAGCCAAGATTGGGGACAGGGCGTGAACACTGAAGCTTTCTTT. Residues: CASSQDWGQGVNTEAFF.

The gene calls are TRBV19 and TRBJ2-2; the match to TRBD1 covers 9 bases. There are 14 residues in the CDR3. Germline CDR1 and CDR2: LNHDA and SQIVND (reference sequence). J gave up 4 bases and V 6 bases, and 3 bases lay outside the gene matches. The CDR3 is CASRDRGSTGELFF. In nucleotides, the CDR3 is TGTGCCAGTAGGGACAGGGGATCCACCGGGGAGCTGTTTTTT.

This clone showed up just once. The J gene is TRBJ2-5, the V gene TRBV9; the D gene is possibly TRBD2 (6 bases). The CDR3 loop spans 14 amino acids. The V end was cut by 3 bases, the J end by 5 bases, with 14 bases between. Germline CDR1 is SGDLS and CDR2 is YYNGEE. CDR3 amino acids: CASSAGRATETQYF. DNA for the CDR3: TGTGCCAGCAGCGCCGGGAGAGCCACGGAGACCCAGTACTTC.

The sample holds one count of this clone. V usage is TRBV5-1 and J usage is TRBJ2-2, with a tentative D call TRBD1 (6 bases). The germline V gene has CDR1 SGHRS and CDR2 YFSETQ. CDR3 length: 15 amino acids. Trimming left V 0 bases short and J 2 bases short, with 8 bases between. The CDR3 loop reads CASSLGDTNTGELFF. The DNA for the CDR3 is TGCGCCAGCAGCTTGGGGGACACCAACACCGGGGAGCTGTTTTTT.

This chain's CDR3 is CASSRGGAETQYF. The CDR3 nucleotides are TGTGCCAGCAGCCGAGGGGGCGCGGAGACCCAGTACTTC. V gene TRBV14 combines with J gene TRBJ2-5; 7 bases match TRBD1. The CDR3 totals 13 residues. CDR1 is SGHDN, CDR2 FVKESK, per germline. The junction had 4 bases not matched to a gene; V was cut back by 4 bases and J by 5 bases.

The genes are TRBV18 and TRBJ2-7, with 7 positions matching TRBD1. Germline V gene sequence: CDR1 KGHSH, CDR2 LQKENI. The ends lost 3 bases at V and 2 bases at J; junction bases unmatched: 4. The CDR3 is 14 residues long. The CDR3 protein is CASSPTGSTYEQYF. CDR3 bases: TGTGCCAGCTCACCGACAGGGTCAACCTACGAGCAGTACTTC.

The chain links TRBV4-3 to TRBJ2-7; perhaps TRBD2 as D (6 bases). Trimming cost V 1 base and J 1 base, with 11 bases left between them. Germline-derived CDR1 and CDR2 are LGHNA and YSLEER. The CDR3 is 15 amino acids. The CDR3 DNA follows: TGCGCCAGCAGCCAAGGGGGGGTTTTATCCTACGAGCAGTACTTC. Amino acids: CASSQGGVLSYEQYF.

The rearrangement links TRBV19 to TRBJ1-1; D is unresolved. The CDR3 loop spans 14 amino acids. Trimming removed 7 bases from V and 4 bases from J, with 16 bases in between. Germline CDR1 LNHDA, CDR2 SQIVND (reference sequence). The CDR3 here is CASTRGDFGTEAFF. The CDR3 DNA reads TGTGCCAGTACCCGGGGTGATTTTGGCACTGAAGCTTTCTTT.

V gene TRBV18 combines with J gene TRBJ2-1; D possibly corresponds to TRBD1 (6 bases). The ends were cut back, 0 bases at V and 15 bases at J, with 12 bases in the middle. Germline CDR1 and CDR2: KGHSH and LQKENI. This CDR3 has 12 residues. The CDR3 loop is CASSPPAGAGFF. CDR3 DNA sequence: TGTGCCAGCTCACCACCGGCAGGGGCGGGGTTCTTC.

This clone was seen only once. This chain links TRBV18 with TRBJ2-2; a weak D match, TRBD2 (5 bases). In germline, CDR1 is KGHSH, CDR2 LQKENI. The CDR3 loop spans 14 amino acids. The germline V and J ends were trimmed by 4 bases and 5 bases, with 11 bases remaining between them. CDR3 residues: CASSRGSGTGELFF. CDR3 in DNA: TGTGCCAGCTCACGCGGCTCGGGGACCGGGGAGCTGTTTTTT.

The chain combines TRBV10-3 with TRBJ2-1, with 7 positions matching TRBD2. Trimming cost V 0 bases and J 0 bases; bases outside gene matches: 5. CDR3 length: 17 amino acids. CDR1 ENHRY and CDR2 SYGVKD come from the germline V gene. The CDR3 region is CAISESTQRGSYNEQFF. The CDR3 DNA reads as TGTGCCATCAGTGAGTCGACTCAGCGGGGCTCCTACAATGAGCAGTTCTTC.

This chain links TRBV7-9 with TRBJ2-3; D unresolved. V shed 4 bases and J shed 2 bases, with 10 bases lying between them. The CDR3 loop spans 14 amino acids. From germline, CDR1 is SEHNR and CDR2 FQNEAQ (reference sequence). The CDR3 DNA is TGTGCCAGCAGCTCCAAACGACACACAGATACGCAGTATTTT. Residues: CASSSKRHTDTQYF. The whole variable domain, remainder taken from reference TRBV7-9 and TRBJ2-3, is DTGVSQNPRHKITKRGQNVTFRCDPISEHNRLYWYRQTLGQGPEFLTYFQNEAQLEKSRLLSDRFSAERPKGSFSTLEIQRTEQGDSAMYLCASSSKRHTDTQYFGPGTRLTVL.

The V gene is TRBV3-1 (or the pseudogene TRBV3-2), the J gene TRBJ2-1, with 7 bases lining up with TRBD1. Per the germline V gene, CDR1 is LGHDT and CDR2 is YNNKEL (reference sequence). The length of the CDR3 is 13 residues. With V trimmed by 1 base and J by 9 bases, 3 bases remained unmatched. The CDR3 region is CASSQVSGGEQFF. CDR3 in DNA: TGTGCCAGCAGCCAAGTGTCAGGGGGTGAGCAGTTCTTC.

This clone was detected only once. The rearrangement uses TRBV6-4 and TRBJ1-1; tentatively, D is TRBD1 (5 bases). The germline V gene encodes CDR1 MRHNA and CDR2 SNTAGT. With 4 bases removed from V and 5 bases from J, the gap between germline ends came to 20 bases. This CDR3 has 16 amino acids. The CDR3 DNA sequence: TGTGCCAGCAGTGTCCAGGGTGTACAGTTGAGAACTGAAGCTTTCTTT. Its protein product is CASSVQGVQLRTEAFF.

The V call is TRBV4-2, the J call TRBJ2-1, with 8 bases identical to TRBD2. The CDR3 runs 17 residues. CDR1 is LGHNA and CDR2 is YNFKEQ in the germline V gene. V was pared by 0 bases and J by 7 bases, with 11 bases of the junction left unmatched. CDR3 DNA: TGTGCCAGCAGCCAAGAACTAGGGACTAGGGTTGTGAATGAGCAGTTCTTC. Encoded protein: CASSQELGTRVVNEQFF.

The chain links TRBV21-1 to TRBJ2-7; the table gives TRBD2 as D, unverified against the DNA. TRBV21-1 is assigned pseudogene status. The CDR3 runs to 15 residues. CDR3 nucleotide sequence: TGTGCCAGCAGCAGCCTCGCCCGGGTGTCCTACGAGCAGTACTTC. Amino acids: CASSSLARVSYEQYF.

The rearrangement joins TRBV7-9 to TRBJ1-1; unclear D gene. This CDR3 spans 15 amino acids. Germline assignment: CDR1 SEHNR and CDR2 FQNEAQ (reference sequence). The germline V and J ends were trimmed by 6 bases and 5 bases, with 19 bases remaining between them. CDR3 protein: CASSPSEAGETEAFF. As DNA, the CDR3 is TGTGCCAGCAGTCCTAGTGAGGCCGGTGAAACTGAAGCTTTCTTT.